This T cell receptor (beta chain) emerged from a study of T cell repertoires in cytomegalovirus infection (dated by TCRdb to between 2018 and 2020). In the study overall: Recently identified HLA-C-restricted CMV epitopes, whose presentation resists viral immunomodulation, were targeted by peptide stimulations together with well-studied HLA-B-restricted epitopes. Because public TCR beta signatures pointed to carriage of CMV infection together with the matching HLA type, the HLA type of each donor mattered for the analysis. General conclusions and limits of the study: In both this cohort and an independent cohort of some 350 donors, the cumulative frequency of public TCR beta family members distinguished carriers of CMV infection plus the relevant HLA type. The ex vivo response was dominated by HLA-C-restricted CMV-specific TCR beta clonotypes, which also provided the single most frequent clonotype in two of eight donors.

Data came from an Illumina HiSeq 1500. TCRdb applied fastp at Q25 and MiXCR to the public reads, then kept only in-frame beta chains. Merged by CDR3 protein, the rows form single entries marked with the most common genes and DNA. The sample table shows 750,000 to 950,000 distinct CDR3 sequences, and 29% are seen once. The ten largest clones represent around 13% of the sample. Trimming takes 6 bases off V and 4 bases off J; junction bases not matched to a gene: 6. Counted from cysteine to phenylalanine, this CDR3 has 14 amino acids. CDR3 DNA is the only sequence kept; it has 42 bases, read in frame from the first base. Read against the paper, the sample's treatment or condition label means: in vitro stimulation with specific CMV peptide epitopes to enrich CMV-specific T cells. This clonotype was seen more than once but under ten times. The clone's antigen remains unknown. No base qualities exist here, and no much larger clone lies one base off it.

The sequence was collected from a human donor in good health (CMV status not recorded). Some clones in this sample may be carry-over from other donors' samples. This receptor chain uses TRBV12-3 or TRBV12-4 and TRBJ1-5; TRBD1 lines up with 7 middle nucleotides. This specimen consisted of cultured CD8+ T cells from PBMCs, obtained from culture after CMV antigen stimulation. The DNA is as follows: TGTGCCAGCAGCCGGGACAGTCCTAATCAGCCCCAGCATTTT. It is translated as CASSRDSPNQPQHF.